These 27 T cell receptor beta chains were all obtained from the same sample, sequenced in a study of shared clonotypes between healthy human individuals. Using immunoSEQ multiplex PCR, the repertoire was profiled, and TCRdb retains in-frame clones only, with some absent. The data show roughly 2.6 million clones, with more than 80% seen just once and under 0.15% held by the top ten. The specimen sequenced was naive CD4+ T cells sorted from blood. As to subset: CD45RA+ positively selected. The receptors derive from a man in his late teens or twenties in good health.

The DNA of the CDR3 is TGTGCCAGCGGGGGACAGGGCGGGGAGACCCAGTACTTC. Protein sequence: CASGGQGGETQYF. The chain joins TRBV11-2 to TRBJ2-5; 9 bases line up with TRBD1. The CDR3 length is 13 residues. V lost 8 bases to trimming and J lost 5 bases; unmatched junction nucleotides: 6. CDR1 SGHAT and CDR2 FQNNGV come from the germline V gene.

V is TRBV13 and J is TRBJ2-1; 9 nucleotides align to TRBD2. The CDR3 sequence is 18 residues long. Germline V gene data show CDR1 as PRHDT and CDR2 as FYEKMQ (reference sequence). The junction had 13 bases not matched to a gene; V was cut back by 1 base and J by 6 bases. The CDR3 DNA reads TGTGCCAGCAGCTTAGTGGGGCTCCCGGGCGGGGGGGCCAATGAGCAGTTCTTC. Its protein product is CASSLVGLPGGGANEQFF.

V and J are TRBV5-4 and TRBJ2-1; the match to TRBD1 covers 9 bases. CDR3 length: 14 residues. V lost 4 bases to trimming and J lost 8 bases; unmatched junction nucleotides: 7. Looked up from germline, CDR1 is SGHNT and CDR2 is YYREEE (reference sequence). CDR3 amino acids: CASSRDRVIYEQFF. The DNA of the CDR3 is TGTGCCAGCAGCCGGGACAGGGTAATTTATGAGCAGTTCTTC.

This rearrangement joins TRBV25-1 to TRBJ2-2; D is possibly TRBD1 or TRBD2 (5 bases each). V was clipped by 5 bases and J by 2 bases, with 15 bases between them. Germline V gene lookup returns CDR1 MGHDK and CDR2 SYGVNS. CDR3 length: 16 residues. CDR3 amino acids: CASSLPGTANTGELFF. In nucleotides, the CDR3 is TGTGCCAGCAGTCTTCCCGGGACCGCAAACACCGGGGAGCTGTTTTTT.

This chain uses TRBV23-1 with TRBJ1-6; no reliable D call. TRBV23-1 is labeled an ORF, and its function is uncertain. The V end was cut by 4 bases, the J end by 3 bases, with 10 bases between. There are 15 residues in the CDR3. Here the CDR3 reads CASSPRRDYNSPLHF. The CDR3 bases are TGCGCCAGCAGTCCCCGGCGAGACTATAATTCACCCCTCCACTTT.

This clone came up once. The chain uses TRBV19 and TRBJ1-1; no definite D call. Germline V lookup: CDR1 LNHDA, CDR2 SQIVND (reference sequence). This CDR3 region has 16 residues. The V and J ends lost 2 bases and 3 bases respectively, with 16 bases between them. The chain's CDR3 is CASSIPGRTADTEAFF. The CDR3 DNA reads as TGTGCCAGTAGTATACCGGGCAGAACGGCCGACACTGAAGCTTTCTTT.

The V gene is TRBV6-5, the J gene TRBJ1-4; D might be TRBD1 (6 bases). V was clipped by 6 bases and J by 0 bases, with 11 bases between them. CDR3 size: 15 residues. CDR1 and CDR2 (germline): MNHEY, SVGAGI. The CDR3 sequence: CASSRDTSTNEKLFF. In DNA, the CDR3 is TGTGCCAGCAGCCGGGACACCTCAACTAATGAAAAACTGTTTTTT.

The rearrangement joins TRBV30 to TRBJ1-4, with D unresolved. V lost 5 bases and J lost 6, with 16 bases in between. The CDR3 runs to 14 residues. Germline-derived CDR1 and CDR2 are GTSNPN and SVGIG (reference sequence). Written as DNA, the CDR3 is TGTGCCTGGGGCCCGGTCGGCATATATGAAAAACTGTTTTTT. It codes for CAWGPVGIYEKLFF.

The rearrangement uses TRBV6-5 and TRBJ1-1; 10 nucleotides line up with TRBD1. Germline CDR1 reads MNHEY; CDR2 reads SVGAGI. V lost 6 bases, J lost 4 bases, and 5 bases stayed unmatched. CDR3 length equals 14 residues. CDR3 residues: CASSRGDRGTEAFF. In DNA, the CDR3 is TGTGCCAGCAGCCGAGGGGACAGGGGCACTGAAGCTTTCTTT.

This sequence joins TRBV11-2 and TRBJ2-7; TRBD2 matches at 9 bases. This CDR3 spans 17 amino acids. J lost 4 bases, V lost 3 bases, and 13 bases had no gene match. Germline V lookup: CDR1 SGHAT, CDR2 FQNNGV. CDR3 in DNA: TGTGCCAGCAGCTTCCGATCTTTGCGGGGGGGGCCGTACGAGCAGTACTTC. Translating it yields CASSFRSLRGGPYEQYF.

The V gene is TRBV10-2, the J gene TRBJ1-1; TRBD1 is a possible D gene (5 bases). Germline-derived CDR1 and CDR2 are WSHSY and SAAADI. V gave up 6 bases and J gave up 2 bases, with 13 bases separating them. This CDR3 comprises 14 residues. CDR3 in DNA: TGCGCCAGCAGCTGGGACGGATCCAACACTGAAGCTTTCTTT. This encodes CASSWDGSNTEAFF.

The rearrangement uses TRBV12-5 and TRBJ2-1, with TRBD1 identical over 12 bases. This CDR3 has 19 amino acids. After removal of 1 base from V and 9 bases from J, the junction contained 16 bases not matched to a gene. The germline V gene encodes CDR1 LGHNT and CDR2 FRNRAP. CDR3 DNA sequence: TGTGCTAGTGGTTTGGGCTCTAAAACCGGGACAGGGGGCTCAGGTGAGCAGTTCTTC. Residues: CASGLGSKTGTGGSGEQFF.

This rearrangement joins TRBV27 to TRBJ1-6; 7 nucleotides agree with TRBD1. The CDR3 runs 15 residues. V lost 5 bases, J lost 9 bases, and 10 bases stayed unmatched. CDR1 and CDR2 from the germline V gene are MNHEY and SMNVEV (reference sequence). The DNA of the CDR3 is TGTGCCAGCAGTCCCCGACAGGGTTTCGGTTCACCCCTCCACTTT. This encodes CASSPRQGFGSPLHF.

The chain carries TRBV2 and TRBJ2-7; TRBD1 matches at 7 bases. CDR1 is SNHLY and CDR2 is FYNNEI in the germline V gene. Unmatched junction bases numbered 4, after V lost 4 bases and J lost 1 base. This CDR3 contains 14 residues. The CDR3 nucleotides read TGTGCCAGCAGTGGCCAGGACAGGTCCTACGAGCAGTACTTC. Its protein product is CASSGQDRSYEQYF.

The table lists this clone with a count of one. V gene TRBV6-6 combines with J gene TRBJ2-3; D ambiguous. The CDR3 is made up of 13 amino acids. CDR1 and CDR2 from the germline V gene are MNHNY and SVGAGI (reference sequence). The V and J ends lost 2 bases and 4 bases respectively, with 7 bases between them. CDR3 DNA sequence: TGTGCCAGCAGTTACGTAGGCCCAGATACGCAGTATTTT. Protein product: CASSYVGPDTQYF.

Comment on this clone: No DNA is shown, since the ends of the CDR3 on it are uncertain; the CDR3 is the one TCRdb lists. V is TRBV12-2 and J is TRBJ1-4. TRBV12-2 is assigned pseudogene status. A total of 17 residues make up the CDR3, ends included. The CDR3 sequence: CASRLVGGGATNEKLFF.

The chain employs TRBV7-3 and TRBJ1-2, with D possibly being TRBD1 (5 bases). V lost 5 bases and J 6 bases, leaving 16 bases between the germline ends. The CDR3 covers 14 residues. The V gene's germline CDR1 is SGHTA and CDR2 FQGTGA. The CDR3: CASSPGWGADGYTF. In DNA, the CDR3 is TGTGCCAGCAGCCCAGGTTGGGGCGCCGATGGCTACACCTTC.

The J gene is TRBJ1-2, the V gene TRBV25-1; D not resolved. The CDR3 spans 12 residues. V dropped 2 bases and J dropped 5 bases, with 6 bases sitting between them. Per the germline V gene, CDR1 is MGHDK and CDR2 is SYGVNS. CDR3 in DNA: TGTGCCAGCAGTGAAGGCGGGTATGGCTACACCTTC. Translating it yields CASSEGGYGYTF.

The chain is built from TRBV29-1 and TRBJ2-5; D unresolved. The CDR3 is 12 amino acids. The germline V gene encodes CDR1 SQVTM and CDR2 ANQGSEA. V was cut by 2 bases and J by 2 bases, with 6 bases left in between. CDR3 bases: TGCAGCGTTGAAAGGTCTCAAGAGACCCAGTACTTC. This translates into CSVERSQETQYF. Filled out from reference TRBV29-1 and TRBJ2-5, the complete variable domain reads SAVISQKPSRDICQRGTSLTIQCQVDSQVTMMFWYRQQPGQSLTLIATANQGSEATYESGFVIDKFPISRPNLTFSTLTVSNMSPEDSSIYLCSVERSQETQYFGPGTRLLVL.

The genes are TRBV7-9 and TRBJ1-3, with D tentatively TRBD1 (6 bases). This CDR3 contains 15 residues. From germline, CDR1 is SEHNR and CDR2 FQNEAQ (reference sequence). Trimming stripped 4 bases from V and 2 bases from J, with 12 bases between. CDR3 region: CASSSGQGTGNTIYF. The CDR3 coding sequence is TGTGCCAGCAGCTCGGGGCAGGGGACTGGAAACACCATATATTTT.

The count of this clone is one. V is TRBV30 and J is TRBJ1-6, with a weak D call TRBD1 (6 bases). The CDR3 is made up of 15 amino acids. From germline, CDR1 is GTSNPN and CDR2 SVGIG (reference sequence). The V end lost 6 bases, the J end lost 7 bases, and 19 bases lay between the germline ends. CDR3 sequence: CACTFGGRANSPLHF. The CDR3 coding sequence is TGTGCCTGCACATTTGGGGGCAGGGCGAATTCACCCCTCCACTTT.

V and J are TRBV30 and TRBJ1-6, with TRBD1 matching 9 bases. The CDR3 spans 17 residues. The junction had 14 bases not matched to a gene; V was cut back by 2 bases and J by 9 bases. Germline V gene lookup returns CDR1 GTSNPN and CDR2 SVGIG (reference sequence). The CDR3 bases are TGTGCCTGGAGTCTCCTAATAGCCGGGACAGGGCTTTCACCCCTCCACTTT. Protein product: CAWSLLIAGTGLSPLHF.

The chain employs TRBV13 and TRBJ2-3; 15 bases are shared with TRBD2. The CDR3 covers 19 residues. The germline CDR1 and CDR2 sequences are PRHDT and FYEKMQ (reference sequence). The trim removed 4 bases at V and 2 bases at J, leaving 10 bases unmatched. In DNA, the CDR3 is TGTGCCAGCAGCTGGAGTGGACTAGCGGGAGGGATATCCACAGATACGCAGTATTTT. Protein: CASSWSGLAGGISTDTQYF.

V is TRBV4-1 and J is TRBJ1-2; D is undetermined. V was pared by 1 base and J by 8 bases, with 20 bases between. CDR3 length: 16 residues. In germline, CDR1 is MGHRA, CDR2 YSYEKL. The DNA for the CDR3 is TGCGCCAGCAGCCAAGCCCTTCGGGCCGTCGCCCAGGGCTACACCTTC. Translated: CASSQALRAVAQGYTF.

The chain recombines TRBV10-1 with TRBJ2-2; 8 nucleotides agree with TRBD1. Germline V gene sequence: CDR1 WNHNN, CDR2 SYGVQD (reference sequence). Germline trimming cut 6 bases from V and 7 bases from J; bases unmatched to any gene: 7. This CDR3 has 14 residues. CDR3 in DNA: TGCGCCAGCAGCGCAGGGGGCTTTGGCGGGGAGCTGTTTTTT. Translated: CASSAGGFGGELFF.

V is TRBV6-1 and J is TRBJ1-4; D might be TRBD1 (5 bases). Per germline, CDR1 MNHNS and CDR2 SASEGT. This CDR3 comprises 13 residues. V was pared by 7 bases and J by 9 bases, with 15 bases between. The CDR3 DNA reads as TGTGCCAGCACCTGGGACTCACCCCAAAAACTGTTTTTT. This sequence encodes CASTWDSPQKLFF.

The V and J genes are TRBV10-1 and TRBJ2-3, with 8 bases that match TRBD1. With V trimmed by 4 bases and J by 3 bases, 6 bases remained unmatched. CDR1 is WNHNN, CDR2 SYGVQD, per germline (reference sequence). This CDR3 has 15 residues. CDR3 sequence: CASSGGQVATDTQYF. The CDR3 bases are TGCGCCAGCAGTGGGGGACAGGTAGCAACAGATACGCAGTATTTT.